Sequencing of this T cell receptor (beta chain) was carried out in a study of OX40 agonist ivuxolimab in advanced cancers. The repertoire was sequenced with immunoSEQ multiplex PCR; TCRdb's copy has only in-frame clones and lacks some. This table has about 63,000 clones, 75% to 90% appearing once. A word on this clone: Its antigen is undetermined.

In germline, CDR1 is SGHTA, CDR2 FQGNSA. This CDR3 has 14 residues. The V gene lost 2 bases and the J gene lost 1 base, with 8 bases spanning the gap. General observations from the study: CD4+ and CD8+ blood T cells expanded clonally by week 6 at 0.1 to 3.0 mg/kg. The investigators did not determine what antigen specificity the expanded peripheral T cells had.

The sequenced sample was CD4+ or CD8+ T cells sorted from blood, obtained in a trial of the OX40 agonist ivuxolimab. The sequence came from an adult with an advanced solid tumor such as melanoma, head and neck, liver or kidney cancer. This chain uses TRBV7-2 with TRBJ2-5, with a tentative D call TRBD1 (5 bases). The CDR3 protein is CASSLLGPQETQYF. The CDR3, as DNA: TGTGCCAGCAGCTTATTGGGGCCCCAAGAGACCCAGTACTTC.